This TCR beta chain was sequenced for a study of OX40 agonist ivuxolimab in advanced cancers. Germline loops: CDR1 SGHRS, CDR2 YFSETQ. Trimming pared 3 bases from V and 1 base from J, leaving 15 bases between. CDR3 size: 16 residues. This clone was seen just once. Method: immunoSEQ multiplex PCR; TCRdb's copy keeps in-frame clones and lacks some. The sample lists approximately 40,000 clones; around 82% were seen once. The receptor was isolated from an adult with an advanced solid tumor such as melanoma, head and neck, liver or kidney cancer. The input for sequencing was CD4+ or CD8+ T cells sorted from blood, taken in a trial of the OX40 agonist ivuxolimab. V is TRBV5-1 and J is TRBJ2-3; D not certain. CDR3 protein: CASSSRPSAGTDTQYF. In DNA, the CDR3 is TGCGCCAGCAGCTCAAGACCGTCCGCCGGCACAGATACGCAGTATTTT.